This TCR beta chain was sequenced during a study of cytomegalovirus exposure and HLA in healthy donors. Study background: Unique TCR beta sequences numbering 95 million to 130 million came from 150 million to 200 million T cells in an earlier analysis.

CDR3 length equals 13 residues. V dropped 3 bases and J dropped 4; count of bases not matched to a gene: 0. Germline CDR1 is MRHNA and CDR2 is SNTAGT. Comment on this clone: Its target is not known. The sample carries other DNA sequences with the same CDR3.

Amplification used 60 Vbeta primers and 13 Jbeta primers. Assay: immunoSEQ multiplex PCR; the TCRdb copy retains only in-frame clones and omits some. The sample records about 110,000 clones, approximately 70% being singletons. General study results and limits: Analysis was carried out at a later point, and it linked a missense DCLRE1C variant to TCR beta V- and J-gene trimming. Across HLA loci, a later analysis found differing TCR association rates, with DRB1 most and HLA-C fewest. Some TCR beta chains (roughly 160 of them) were listed as cytomegalovirus-associated.

V and J are TRBV6-4 and TRBJ2-3; 8 bases align to TRBD1. The sequence derives from a woman younger than 45 in good health and CMV-seronegative. The sample consisted of PBMCs. The CDR3 spells CASSEQGADTQYF. In DNA, the CDR3 is TGTGCCAGCAGTGAACAGGGGGCAGATACGCAGTATTTT.